This TCR beta chain was captured by sequencing in a study of T cell responses to AZD1222 COVID-19 vaccine. Study background: Analyses pooled second doses at about 4 or about 12 weeks.

Study-wide points: The donor group comprised mostly white British people and more females; the analysis possibly underestimated clonal diversity. Repertoires were collected only later (after the peak T cell response had occurred). Dominant at 160-218 and 743-854, vaccine-associated CD4 TCRs also spanned spike.

The assay was immunoSEQ multiplex PCR, and TCRdb's table has in-frame clones only and misses some. Of around 200,000 clones detected, around nine tenths appear once; the ten largest clones hold roughly 7.7%. In its sample, this clone was seen once. Antigen: not known. V lost 1 base, J lost 0 bases, and 10 bases lay in between. The CDR3 consists of 17 residues. The germline gives CDR1 SNHLY, CDR2 FYNNEI. Sequenced material: peripheral blood, taken on day 0 of AZD1222 vaccination. This chain connects TRBV2 to TRBJ2-6; unclear D gene. This TCR was sampled from an adult in good health. The CDR3 reads CASSEEGFGSGANVLTF. For the CDR3, the DNA is TGTGCCAGCAGTGAAGAGGGTTTTGGCTCTGGGGCCAACGTCCTGACTTTC.